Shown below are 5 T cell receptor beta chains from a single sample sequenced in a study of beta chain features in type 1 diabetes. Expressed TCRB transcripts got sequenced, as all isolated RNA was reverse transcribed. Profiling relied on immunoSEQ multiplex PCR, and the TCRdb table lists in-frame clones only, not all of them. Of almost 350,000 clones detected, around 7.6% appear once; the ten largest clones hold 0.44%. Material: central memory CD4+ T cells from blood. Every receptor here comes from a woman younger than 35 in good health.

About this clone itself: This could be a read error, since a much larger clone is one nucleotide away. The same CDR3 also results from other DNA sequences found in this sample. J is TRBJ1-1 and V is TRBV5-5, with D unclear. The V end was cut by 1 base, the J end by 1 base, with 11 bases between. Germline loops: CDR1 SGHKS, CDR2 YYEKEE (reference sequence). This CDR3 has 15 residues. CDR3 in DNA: TGTGCCAGCAGCTTGTTAGGTACGGGGAACACTGAAGCTTTCTTT. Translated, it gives CASSLLGTGNTEAFF.

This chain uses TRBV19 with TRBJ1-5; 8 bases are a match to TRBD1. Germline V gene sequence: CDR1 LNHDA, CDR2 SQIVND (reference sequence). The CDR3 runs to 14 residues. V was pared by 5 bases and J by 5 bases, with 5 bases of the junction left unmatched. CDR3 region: CASSPGQDYQPQHF. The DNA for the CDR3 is TGTGCCAGTAGTCCGGGACAGGATTATCAGCCCCAGCATTTT.

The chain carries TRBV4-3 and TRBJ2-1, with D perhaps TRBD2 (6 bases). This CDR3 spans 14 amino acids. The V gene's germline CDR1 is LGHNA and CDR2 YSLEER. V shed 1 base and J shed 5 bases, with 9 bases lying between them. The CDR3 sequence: CASSQVGTHNEQFF. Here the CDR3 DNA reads TGCGCCAGCAGCCAAGTCGGGACTCACAATGAGCAGTTCTTC.

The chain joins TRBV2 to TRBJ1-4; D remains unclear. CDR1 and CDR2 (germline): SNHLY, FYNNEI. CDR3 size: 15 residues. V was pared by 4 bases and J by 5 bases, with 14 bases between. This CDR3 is CASSGPGYTNEKLFF. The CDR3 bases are TGTGCCAGCAGTGGGCCGGGGTACACGAATGAAAAACTGTTTTTT.

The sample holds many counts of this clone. The CDR3 DNA follows: TGTGCCAGCAGCTTGACTAGCGACAATGAGCAGTTCTTC. Residues: CASSLTSDNEQFF. The chain joins TRBV11-3 to TRBJ2-1; 8 bases are a match to TRBD2. The CDR3 is 13 amino acids. V was clipped by 3 bases and J by 5 bases; unmatched bases: 0. Germline V CDR1 and CDR2: SGHNT, YENEEA.